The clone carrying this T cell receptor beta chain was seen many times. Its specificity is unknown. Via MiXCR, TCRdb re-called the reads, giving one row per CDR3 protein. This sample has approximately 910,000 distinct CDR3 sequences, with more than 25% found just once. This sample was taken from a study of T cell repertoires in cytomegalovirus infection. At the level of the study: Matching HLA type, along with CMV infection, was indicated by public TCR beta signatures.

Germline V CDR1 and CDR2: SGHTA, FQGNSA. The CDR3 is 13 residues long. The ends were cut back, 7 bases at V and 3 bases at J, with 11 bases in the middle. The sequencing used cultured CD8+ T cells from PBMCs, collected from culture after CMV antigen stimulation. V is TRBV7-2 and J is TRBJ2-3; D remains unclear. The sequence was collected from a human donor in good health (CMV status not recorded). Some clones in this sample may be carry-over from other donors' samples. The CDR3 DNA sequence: TGTGCCAGCACCCCGGAAGGAACAGATACGCAGTATTTT. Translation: CASTPEGTDTQYF.